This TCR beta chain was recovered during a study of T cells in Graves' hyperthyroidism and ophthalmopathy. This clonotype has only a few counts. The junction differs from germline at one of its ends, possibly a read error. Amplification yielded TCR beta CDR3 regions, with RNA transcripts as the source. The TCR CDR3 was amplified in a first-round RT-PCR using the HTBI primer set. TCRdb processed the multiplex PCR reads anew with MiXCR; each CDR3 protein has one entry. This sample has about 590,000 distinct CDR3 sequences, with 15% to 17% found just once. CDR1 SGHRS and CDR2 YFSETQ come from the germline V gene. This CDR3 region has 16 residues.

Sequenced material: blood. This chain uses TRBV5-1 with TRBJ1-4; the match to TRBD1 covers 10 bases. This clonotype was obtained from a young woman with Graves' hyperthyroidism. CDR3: CVSSLAGQGANEKLFF. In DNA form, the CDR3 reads TGCGTCAGCAGCTTGGCCGGACAGGGGGCTAATGAAAAACTGTTTTTT.